This T cell receptor (beta chain) was sequenced during a study of blood T cell repertoires in COVID-19. Measured with immunoSEQ multiplex PCR; TCRdb has only the in-frame clones, and not every one. Among 200,000 or so clones listed, approximately 84% were seen once. This clone was counted between two and nine times. Trimming shortened V by 5 bases and J by 4 bases, and 14 bases separated the two germline ends. The CDR3 extends over 14 amino acids. Germline V gene lookup returns CDR1 MDHEN and CDR2 SYDVKM. Sequenced material: peripheral blood. This chain joins TRBV28 and TRBJ1-1; D may be TRBD1 (6 bases). This receptor was obtained from a human donor with acute or convalescent COVID-19. The donor label of this sample is uncertain. The CDR3 nucleotides are TGTGCCAGCAGTGCAACAGGGCTTGTCACTGAAGCTTTCTTT. This encodes CASSATGLVTEAFF.